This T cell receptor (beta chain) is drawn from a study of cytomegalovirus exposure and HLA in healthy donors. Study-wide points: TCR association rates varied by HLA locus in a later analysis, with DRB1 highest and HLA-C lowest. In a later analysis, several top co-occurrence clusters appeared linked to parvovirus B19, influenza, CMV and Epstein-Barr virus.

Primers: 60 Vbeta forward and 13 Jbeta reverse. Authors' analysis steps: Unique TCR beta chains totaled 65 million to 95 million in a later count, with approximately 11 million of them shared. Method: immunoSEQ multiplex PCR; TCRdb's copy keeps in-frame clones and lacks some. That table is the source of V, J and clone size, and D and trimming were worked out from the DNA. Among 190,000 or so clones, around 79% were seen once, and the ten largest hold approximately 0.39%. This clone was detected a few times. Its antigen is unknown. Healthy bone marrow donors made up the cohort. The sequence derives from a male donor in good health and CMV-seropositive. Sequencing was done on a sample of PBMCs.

The CDR3 nucleotides are TGTGCCAGTACTTCCACAGGGGACACTGAAGCTTTCTTT. Its protein product is CASTSTGDTEAFF. The chain uses TRBV19 and TRBJ1-1; 7 nucleotides match TRBD1. The length of the CDR3 is 13 residues. V lost 7 bases, J lost 3 bases, and 5 bases stayed unmatched. In germline, CDR1 is LNHDA, CDR2 SQIVND (reference sequence).